This TCR beta chain was sequenced during a study of identical twins. General observations from the study: The models gave estimates that fell short of the out-of-frame TCR alpha sharing seen in monozygotic twins.

On this clonotype itself: Its antigen is as yet unknown.

TCRdb reanalysed the 5' RACE reads using MiXCR and keeps one entry per CDR3 protein. The repertoire holds 310,000 or so distinct CDR3 sequences, with about 8% as singletons. Germline lookup yields CDR1 SQVTM and CDR2 ANQGSEA. V gave up 5 bases and J gave up 5 bases; unmatched junction bases: 15. The CDR3 runs to 16 residues. Separately, the same data were catalogued under a study of yellow fever vaccine responses in identical twins.

The material sequenced was memory (CD45RO+) T cells sorted from blood. The chain uses TRBV29-1 and TRBJ2-5, with TRBD1 matching 9 bases. The clonotype originates from a woman younger than 30 in good health. CDR3 protein: CSVIFLIGQGRETQYF. In nucleotides, the CDR3 is TGCAGCGTTATCTTTTTGATCGGACAGGGGAGGGAGACCCAGTACTTC.